This record concerns one TCR beta chain sequence. Its specificity is not known. This may be a read error, as it is one base from a much larger clone. This sample is drawn from a study of tumor-infiltrating lymphocytes in primary liver carcinoma. Study-wide context: Samples returned roughly 3.65 to 8 million productive TCRbeta reads each. Read depth did not differ significantly between tissue types.

It was unsorted whole blood that yielded blood RNA, and germline DNA was also extracted. Treatment-naive at the time, the patients had chronic HBV infection. Researchers generated TCR beta cDNA from about 530 ng of total RNA, relying on a constant-region primer. Libraries for TCR beta were built through three nested multiplex PCR rounds, which together made up a slightly modified ARM-PCR procedure. TRBV1-TRBV30 forward primers paired with a C-beta reverse primer drove the first two PCR rounds, about 9 cycles each. TCRdb reprocessed the multiplex PCR reads via MiXCR and lists one record per CDR3 protein. The table includes approximately 310,000 distinct CDR3 sequences, approximately 65% detected once. Germline V lookup: CDR1 SGHRS, CDR2 YFSETQ. The ends lost 4 bases at V and 2 bases at J; junction bases unmatched: 7. The CDR3 runs 15 residues. Whole-study results and caveats: Lower overlap was observed for tumor-adjacent and tumor-blood pairs relative to tumor region pairs.

The sample was peripheral blood. This sequence joins TRBV5-1 and TRBJ2-7; TRBD1 matches 9 bases. The receptor comes from a man between 40 and 49 years old with primary liver carcinoma and hepatitis B virus infection. CDR3 DNA: TGCGCCAGCAGCCGTGACAGGGGGTTTGCCTACGAGCAGTACTTC. Translation: CASSRDRGFAYEQYF.